This T cell receptor beta chain was identified in a study of CD8 T cells in acute hepatitis C reinfection. Looking at the study overall: CD8+ T cells recognizing the HCV NS3-1073 epitope were profiled acutely and after viral clearance. Study findings and constraints: NS3-1073 specific repertoires were highly diverse across all groups.

This table comes from immunoSEQ multiplex PCR, and its TCRdb copy is limited to in-frame clones, with some not included. The sample carries 2,000 to 3,000 clones, around 70% recorded once. Time point: at least 347 days after estimated infection, following spontaneous clearance. Sequencing of hepatitis C virus-specific cells was done ex vivo rather than after in vitro expansion. Montreal Hepatitis C Cohort donors who inject drugs were seen every 3 months. This TCR was recovered from a man aged 35 to 55 who spontaneously cleared hepatitis C infection. The material sequenced was HCV NS3-1073 tetramer-sorted CD8+ T cells from PBMCs, taken at follow-up.

CDR3 residues: CASSEWETQYF. The CDR3 DNA sequence: TGTGCCAGCAGTGAATGGGAGACCCAGTACTTC. The V call is TRBV2, the J call TRBJ2-5; no definite D call. Looked up from germline, CDR1 is SNHLY and CDR2 is FYNNEI. V was shortened by 2 bases and J by 5 bases, with 3 bases between the two germline ends. CDR3 size: 11 residues.